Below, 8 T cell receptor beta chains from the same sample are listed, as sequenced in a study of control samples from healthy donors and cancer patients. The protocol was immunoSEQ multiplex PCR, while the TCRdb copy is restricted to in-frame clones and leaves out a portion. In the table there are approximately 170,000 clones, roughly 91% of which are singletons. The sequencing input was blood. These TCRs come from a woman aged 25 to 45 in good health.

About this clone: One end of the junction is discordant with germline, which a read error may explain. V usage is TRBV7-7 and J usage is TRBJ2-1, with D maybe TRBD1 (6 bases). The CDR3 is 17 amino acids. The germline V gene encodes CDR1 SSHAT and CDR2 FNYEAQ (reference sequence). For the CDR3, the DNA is TGTGCTAGCAGCTTAGGGGGTAGCGTTAGCTCCTACAATGAGCAGTTCTTC. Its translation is CASSLGGSVSSYNEQFF. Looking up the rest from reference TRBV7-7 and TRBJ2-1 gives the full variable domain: GAGVSQSPRYKVTKRGQDVTLRCDPISSHATLYWYQQALGQGPEFLTYFNYEAQPDKSGLPSDRFSAERPEGSISTLTIQRTEQRDSAMYRCASSLGGSVSSYNEQFFGPGTRLTVL.

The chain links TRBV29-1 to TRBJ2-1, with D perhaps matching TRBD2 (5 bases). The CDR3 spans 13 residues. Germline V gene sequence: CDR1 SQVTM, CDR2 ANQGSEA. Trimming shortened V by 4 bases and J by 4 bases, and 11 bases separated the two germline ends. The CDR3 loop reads CSVGGVGYNEQFF. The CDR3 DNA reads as TGCAGCGTTGGGGGAGTGGGGTACAATGAGCAGTTCTTC.

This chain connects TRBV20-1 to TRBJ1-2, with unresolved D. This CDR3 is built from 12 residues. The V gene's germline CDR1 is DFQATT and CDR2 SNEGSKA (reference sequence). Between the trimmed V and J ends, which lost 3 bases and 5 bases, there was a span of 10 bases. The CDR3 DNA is TGCAGTGCTAGTAGGGTTGGGTATGGCTACACCTTC. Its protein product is CSASRVGYGYTF.

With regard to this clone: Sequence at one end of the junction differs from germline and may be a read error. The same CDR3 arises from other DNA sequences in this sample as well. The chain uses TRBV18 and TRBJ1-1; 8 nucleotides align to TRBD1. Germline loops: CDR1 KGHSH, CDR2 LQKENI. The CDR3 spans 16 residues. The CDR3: CASSPRQGSGETEAFF. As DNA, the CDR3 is TGTGCCAGCTCACCACGACAGGGGAGCGGTGAAACTGAAGCCTTCTTT.

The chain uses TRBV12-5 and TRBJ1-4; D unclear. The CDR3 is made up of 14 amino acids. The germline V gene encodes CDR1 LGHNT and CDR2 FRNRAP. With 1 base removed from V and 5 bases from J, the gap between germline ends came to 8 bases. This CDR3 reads CASGLGRWNEKLFF. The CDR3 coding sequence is TGTGCTAGTGGTTTGGGACGGTGGAATGAAAAACTGTTTTTT.

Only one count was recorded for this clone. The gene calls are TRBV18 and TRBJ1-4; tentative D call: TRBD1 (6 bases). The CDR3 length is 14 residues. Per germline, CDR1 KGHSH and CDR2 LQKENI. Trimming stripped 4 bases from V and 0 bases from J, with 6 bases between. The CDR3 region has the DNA TGTGCCAGCTCACGGACAGCAACTAATGAAAAACTGTTTTTT. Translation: CASSRTATNEKLFF.

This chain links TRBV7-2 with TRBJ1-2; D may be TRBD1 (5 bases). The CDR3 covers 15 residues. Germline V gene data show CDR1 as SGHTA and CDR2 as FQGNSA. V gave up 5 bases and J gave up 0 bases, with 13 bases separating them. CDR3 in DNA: TGTGCCAGCAGCCCGGGGACGGTAGCTAACTATGGCTACACCTTC. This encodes CASSPGTVANYGYTF. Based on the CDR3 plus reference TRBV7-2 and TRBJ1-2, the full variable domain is GAGVSQSPSNKVTEKGKDVELRCDPISGHTALYWYRQSLGQGLEFLIYFQGNSAPDKSGLPSDRFSAERTGGSVSTLTIQRTQQEDSAVYLCASSPGTVANYGYTFGSGTRLTVV.

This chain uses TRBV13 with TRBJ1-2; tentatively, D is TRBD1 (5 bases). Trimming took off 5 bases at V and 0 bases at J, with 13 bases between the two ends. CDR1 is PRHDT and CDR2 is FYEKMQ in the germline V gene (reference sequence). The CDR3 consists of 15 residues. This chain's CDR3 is CASSEGYSSNYGYTF. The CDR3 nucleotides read TGTGCCAGCAGCGAGGGGTACAGCTCTAACTATGGCTACACCTTC.